A selection of T cell receptor beta chains follows, all from one sample in a study of neurological immune-mediated disorders. TCRdb passed the 5' RACE reads through MiXCR, listing each CDR3 protein once. This table has around 130,000 distinct CDR3 sequences, approximately 3.2% appearing once. Sample: PBMCs. The receptors here all came from a woman aged 25 to 45 with multiple sclerosis. Both conserved end residues are part of each CDR3. The order of the fields is D gene, clone size, V gene, J gene, CDR3 protein, CDR3 DNA. D genes are given only for firm matches. Some rows have no size entry. The others give once, few or many, or a class for an expanded clone.

D: NA
size: few
V: TRBV3-1
J: TRBJ1-5
CDR3: CASSQDWGGAKTQNF
DNA: TGTGCCAGCAGCCAAGATTGGGGAGGGGCCAAGACCCAGAATTTT

D: NA
size: many
V: TRBV7-2
J: TRBJ1-5
CDR3: CASSLDHSSNQPQHF
DNA: TGTGCCAGCAGCTTAGATCACAGTAGCAATCAGCCCCAGCATTTT

D: TRBD2
size: many
V: TRBV6-2/TRBV6-3
J: TRBJ2-1
CDR3: CASTTYRGGEGSYNEQFF
DNA: TGTGCCAGCACCACCTATCGGGGGGGCGAGGGCTCCTACAATGAGCAGTTCTTC

D: NA
size: NA
V: TRBV3-1
J: TRBJ1-5
CDR3: CASSLSKGISNQPQHF
DNA: TGTGCCAGCAGCCTATCAAAAGGGATTAGCAATCAGCCCCAGCATTTT

D: NA
size: few
V: TRBV20-1
J: TRBJ1-5
CDR3: CSARREGGQPQHF
DNA: TGCAGTGCTAGACGGGAGGGGGGACAGCCCCAGCATTTT

D: NA
size: many
V: TRBV6-5
J: TRBJ2-3
CDR3: CASSRRESGPWEDTQYF
DNA: TGTGCCAGCAGTAGGAGAGAGAGCGGGCCGTGGGAGGATACGCAGTATTTT

D: TRBD1
size: many
V: TRBV6-6
J: TRBJ2-7
CDR3: CASRDRVAYEQYF
DNA: TGTGCCAGCCGGGACAGGGTTGCCTACGAGCAGTACTTC

D: TRBD1
size: many
V: TRBV18
J: TRBJ1-1
CDR3: CASSRNPAGQGGNTEAFF
DNA: TGTGCCAGCTCACGCAACCCCGCGGGACAGGGAGGTAACACTGAAGCTTTCTTT

D: NA
size: many
V: TRBV7-9
J: TRBJ2-7
CDR3: CASSTHYEQYF
DNA: TGTGCCAGCAGCACCCACTACGAGCAGTACTTC

D: NA
size: many
V: TRBV12-3/TRBV12-4
J: TRBJ2-2
CDR3: CASSLGSLTGELFF
DNA: TGTGCCAGCAGTTTGGGCAGCCTCACCGGGGAGCTGTTTTTT

D: NA
size: many
V: TRBV15
J: TRBJ2-2
CDR3: CATTLDRGTGELFF
DNA: TGTGCCACTACCCTAGACCGGGGAACCGGGGAGCTGTTTTTT

D: NA
size: many
V: TRBV7-8
J: TRBJ2-6
CDR3: CASSLARRLRASGANVLTF
DNA: TGTGCCAGCAGCTTAGCGAGACGCCTAAGGGCCTCTGGGGCCAACGTCCTGACTTTC